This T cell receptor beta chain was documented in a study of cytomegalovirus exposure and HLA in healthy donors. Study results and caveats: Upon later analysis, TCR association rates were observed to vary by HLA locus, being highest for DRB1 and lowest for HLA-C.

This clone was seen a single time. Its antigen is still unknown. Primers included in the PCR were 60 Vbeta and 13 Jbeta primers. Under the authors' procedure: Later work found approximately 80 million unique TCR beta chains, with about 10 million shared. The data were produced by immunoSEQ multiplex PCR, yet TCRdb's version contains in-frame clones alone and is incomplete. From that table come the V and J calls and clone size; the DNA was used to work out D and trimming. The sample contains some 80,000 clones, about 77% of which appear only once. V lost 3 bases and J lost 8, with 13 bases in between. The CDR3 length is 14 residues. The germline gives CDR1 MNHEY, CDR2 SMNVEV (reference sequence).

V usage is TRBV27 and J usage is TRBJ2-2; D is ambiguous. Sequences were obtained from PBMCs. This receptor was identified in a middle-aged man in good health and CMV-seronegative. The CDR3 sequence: CASSFGYARGELFF. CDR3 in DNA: TGTGCCAGCAGTTTCGGGTACGCCCGGGGGGAGCTGTTTTTT.